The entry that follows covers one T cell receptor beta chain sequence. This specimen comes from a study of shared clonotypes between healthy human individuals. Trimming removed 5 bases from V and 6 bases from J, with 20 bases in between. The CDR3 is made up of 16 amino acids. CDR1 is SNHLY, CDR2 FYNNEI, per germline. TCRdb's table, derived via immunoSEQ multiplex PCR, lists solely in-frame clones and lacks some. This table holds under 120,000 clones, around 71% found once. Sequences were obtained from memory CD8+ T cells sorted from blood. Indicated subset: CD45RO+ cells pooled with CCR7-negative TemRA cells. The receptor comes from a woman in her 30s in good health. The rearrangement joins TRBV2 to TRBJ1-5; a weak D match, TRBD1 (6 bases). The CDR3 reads CASSRETQGLAQPQHF. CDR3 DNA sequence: TGTGCCAGCAGTCGCGAGACCCAGGGGTTGGCTCAGCCCCAGCATTTT.